Given below is one T cell receptor (beta chain) in context. Its target is unknown. Germline loops: CDR1 SNHLY, CDR2 FYNNEI. Trimming pared 3 bases from V and 7 bases from J, leaving 18 bases between. The CDR3 is 15 residues long. It was cDNA, reverse transcribed from extracted RNA, that served as the sequencing template. Profiling relied on immunoSEQ multiplex PCR, and the TCRdb table lists in-frame clones only, not all of them. In the table there are about 99,000 clones, around 59% of which are singletons. This record belongs to a study of CD8+ T cells in alopecia areata. Overall study findings and caveats: There were also resident alphabeta T cells of normal skin sequenced in scalp samples. Unlike in mice, where it was clearer, TCR sharing across patients was less clear, possibly HLA-related. It was lesional scalp, especially alopecia totalis/universalis, that showed higher clonality than normal scalp.

PBMCs provided sorted CD4+ and CD8+ T cells. The clonotype originates from a human donor in good health. J is TRBJ2-5 and V is TRBV2; a weak D match, TRBD1 (5 bases). The material sequenced was CD4+ T cells sorted from blood. The CDR3 nucleotides are TGTGCCAGCAGTGACGGCAGGGTTGCCGTTCGGACCCAGTACTTC. Protein sequence: CASSDGRVAVRTQYF.